A selection of T cell receptor beta chains follows, all from one sample in a study of cytomegalovirus exposure and HLA in healthy donors. Produced via immunoSEQ multiplex PCR; TCRdb's table is partial and in-frame only. Among about 50,000 clones listed, more than 60% were seen once. The sample was PBMCs. These receptors all stem from a woman in her forties in good health and CMV-seropositive. The CDR3 runs from the conserved cysteine through the conserved F or W. The D gene is left open where the match is weak. Expanded clones are given a class, and other clones once, few, many or no size at all.

TRBJ2-4 | NA | NA | TRBV6-5 | TGTGCCAGCAGTTACTCGAGATCCGGAGCCAAAAACATTCAGTACTTC | CASSYSRSGAKNIQYF
TRBJ2-3 | few | NA | TRBV15 | TGTGCCACCAGCCCTACCTCCTCCGGGAGGGGGCGCCTGAATACGCAGTATTTT | CATSPTSSGRGRLNTQYF
TRBJ2-5 | NA | NA | TRBV5-1 | TGCGCCAGCAGCCCGTCTTGGGCACGCGGGGAGACCCAGTACTTC | CASSPSWARGETQYF
TRBJ2-7 | NA | NA | TRBV7-8 | TGTGCCAGCAGCTTAGGGCGGCAGGGGCCCTACGAGCAGTACTTC | CASSLGRQGPYEQYF
TRBJ1-2 | NA | TRBD1 | TRBV4-3 | TGCGCCAGCAGCCAACATAAGGACAGGGACTATGGCTACACCTTC | CASSQHKDRDYGYTF
TRBJ2-5 | NA | NA | TRBV11-2 | TGTGCCAGCAGCTTAGGAGGGAACCGCGGAGAGACCCAGTACTTC | CASSLGGNRGETQYF
TRBJ2-7 | NA | NA | TRBV5-4 | TGTGCCAGCAGCTTCTCGATCTTACAAGACGAGCAGTACTTC | CASSFSILQDEQYF
TRBJ2-5 | NA | TRBD2 | TRBV7-2 | TGTGCCAGCAGCCCCCCGGGACTAGCGGGGACCCAGTACTTC | CASSPPGLAGTQYF
TRBJ2-2 | NA | NA | TRBV29-1 | TGCAGCGTTGAAACCCCTACTGGGGGGATCGGGGAGCTGTTTTTT | CSVETPTGGIGELFF
TRBJ1-1 | NA | NA | TRBV30 | TGTGCCTGGAGCGACCCGGAGGCGTACGGAGCTTTCTTT | CAWSDPEAYGAFF
TRBJ2-1 | few | TRBD2 | TRBV6-5 | TGTGCCAGCATTCTACTAGCGGGGGGTGGTGAGCAGTTCTTC | CASILLAGGGEQFF
TRBJ1-5 | NA | TRBD1 | TRBV6-1 | TGTGCCAGCAGTGAAACACCCGCCGGGACAGGCAATCAGCCCCAGCATTTT | CASSETPAGTGNQPQHF
TRBJ2-7 | NA | TRBD1 | TRBV11-2 | TGTGCCAGCAGCCACCTCATGGGGGGACAGGGACTTTGGGAGCAGTACTTC | CASSHLMGGQGLWEQYF
TRBJ1-5 | NA | TRBD1 | TRBV2 | TGTGCCAGCAGAGTCGACAGGGCGTTCAATCAGCCCCAGCATTTT | CASRVDRAFNQPQHF
TRBJ1-6 | once | TRBD1 | TRBV2 | TGTGCCAGCAGTGGGGACAGCGGAGCTTCACCCCTCCACTTT | CASSGDSGASPLHF
TRBJ1-2 | NA | NA | TRBV5-1 | TGCGCCAGCAGCTTGGAGGAGGCCTCGAATGGCTACACCTTC | CASSLEEASNGYTF
TRBJ2-3 | NA | NA | TRBV27 | TGTGCCAGCAGTTTATGGGAGAGGGATACGCAGTATTTT | CASSLWERDTQYF
TRBJ1-1 | NA | NA | TRBV5-1 | TGCGCCAGCAGCGCGGGGGGGGCAAAGAACACTGAAGCTTTCTTT | CASSAGGAKNTEAFF
TRBJ2-7 | NA | NA | TRBV2 | TGTGCCAGCAGTGATCACGGGGGTTACTACGAGCAGTACTTC | CASSDHGGYYEQYF
TRBJ2-6 | few | NA | TRBV28 | TGTGCCAGCAGTGACAGGTTTTACTCTGGGGCCAACGTCCTGACTTTC | CASSDRFYSGANVLTF
TRBJ2-3 | NA | NA | TRBV11-2 | TGTGCCAGCAGCTTAGCGGCGGGGTCGGCAGATACGCAGTATTTT | CASSLAAGSADTQYF
TRBJ2-4 | few | NA | TRBV2 | TGTGCCAGCAATTTCGGTCTAGCCAAAAACATTCAGTACTTC | CASNFGLAKNIQYF
TRBJ2-5 | NA | TRBD2 | TRBV6-6 | TGTGCCAGCAGGGGGGGACTAGCAGAGGAGACCCAGTACTTC | CASRGGLAEETQYF
TRBJ1-2 | few | NA | TRBV5-4 | TGTGCCAGCAGCTTGGACAGGGCTGGCTACACCTTC | CASSLDRAGYTF
TRBJ2-1 | once | NA | TRBV15 | TGTGCCACCAGCAGAGGTCGGGTCCTCCAAGAGCAGTTCTTC | CATSRGRVLQEQFF
TRBJ1-1 | once | NA | TRBV29-1 | TGCAGCGTAAACAGGAGGGCAAACACTGAAGCTTTCTTT | CSVNRRANTEAFF
TRBJ2-5 | NA | TRBD2 | TRBV7-2 | TGTGCCAGCAGCTCGTTCCCACGGGGGGGTGGAGAGACCCAGTACTTC | CASSSFPRGGGETQYF
TRBJ1-4 | NA | TRBD1 | TRBV11-2 | TGTGCCAGCAGCTTAGATCGGGACAGGGGTGAAAAACTGTTTTTT | CASSLDRDRGEKLFF
TRBJ2-1 | once | NA | TRBV9 | TGTGCCAGCAGCGATAACTCGGATGAGCAGTTCTTC | CASSDNSDEQFF
TRBJ2-3 | NA | NA | TRBV7-9 | TGTGCCAGCAGTTCCGTCACAGATACGCAGTATTTT | CASSSVTDTQYF
TRBJ2-7 | NA | TRBD1 | TRBV5-1 | TGCGCCAGCAGTGTGGACAGGGCCTACGAGCAGTACTTC | CASSVDRAYEQYF
TRBJ1-5 | NA | NA | TRBV6-1 | TGTGCCAGCAGCAGGGCTGGCAATCAGCCCCAGCATTTT | CASSRAGNQPQHF
TRBJ2-1 | few | NA | TRBV2 | TGTGCCAGCAGTGAATTCCCCGGTGAGCAGTTCTTC | CASSEFPGEQFF
TRBJ1-3 | NA | NA | TRBV30 | TGTGCCTGGAGTAAGGGGATAGGAAACACCATATATTTT | CAWSKGIGNTIYF
TRBJ1-5 | NA | NA | TRBV28 | TGTGCCAGCAGTTTACCCCCAGCAGGGTTTCAGCCCCAGCATTTT | CASSLPPAGFQPQHF
TRBJ2-5 | NA | NA | TRBV11-2 | TGTGCCAGTTCAGTCGGAGTACAGGCCCAAGAGACCCAGTACTTC | CASSVGVQAQETQYF
TRBJ2-5 | once | NA | TRBV7-2 | TGTGCCAGCAGCTTATCGGCAGGCTTGATGGAGACCCAGTACTTC | CASSLSAGLMETQYF
TRBJ2-2 | NA | NA | TRBV15 | TGTGCCACCAGCAGAGATCGTGCGGGCACCGGGGAGCTGTTTTTT | CATSRDRAGTGELFF
TRBJ1-2 | NA | TRBD1 | TRBV5-5 | TGTGCCAGCAGCAGGGACAGCCACAGGGGCTACACCTTC | CASSRDSHRGYTF
TRBJ2-1 | NA | TRBD2 | TRBV6-6 | TGTGCCAGCATATTAGCGGGGTCGCATGAGCAGTTCTTC | CASILAGSHEQFF
TRBJ2-3 | NA | NA | TRBV9 | TGTGCCAGCAGCGTAGGAGTGTTTAGCACAGATACGCAGTATTTT | CASSVGVFSTDTQYF
TRBJ2-6 | NA | NA | TRBV28 | TGTGCCAGCAGCGAGATGGTTTCTGGGGCCAACGTCCTGACTTTC | CASSEMVSGANVLTF
TRBJ1-5 | NA | NA | TRBV19 | TGTGCCAGTAGTATAATAGTGTGGAGCAATCAGCCCCAGCATTTT | CASSIIVWSNQPQHF